The 27 T cell receptor beta chains listed next were all sequenced from one sample in a study of identical twins. TCRdb re-called the 5' RACE reads with MiXCR, one entry per CDR3 protein. The sample has roughly 1.6 million distinct CDR3 sequences, around 33% seen once. The sequencing input was cord blood. The receptors stem from a newborn girl in good health.

In its sample, this clonotype was seen a few times. The chain links TRBV7-6 to TRBJ1-6, with a possible D match to TRBD1 (6 bases). This CDR3 region has 15 residues. Germline V gene lookup returns CDR1 SGHVS and CDR2 FNYEAQ. V was cut by 5 bases and J by 9 bases, with 17 bases left in between. This chain's CDR3 is CASSAWGQVGSPLHF. The CDR3 DNA reads as TGTGCCAGCAGCGCCTGGGGGCAAGTTGGTTCACCCCTCCACTTT.

A note on this clonotype: No conserved phenylalanine or tryptophan ends this CDR3, so it is likely a read error. The genes are TRBV2 and TRBJ1-5; D remains ambiguous. The CDR3 totals 12 residues. CDR1 is SNHLY and CDR2 is FYNNEI in the germline V gene. V was cut by 3 bases and J by 8 bases, with 8 bases left in between. CDR3 in DNA: TGTGCCAGCAGTGAGTCCGGGGAGCCCCAGCATTCT. Protein: CASSESGEPQHS.

The rearrangement links TRBV28 to TRBJ2-5; the match to TRBD2 covers 10 bases. V dropped 5 bases and J dropped 4; count of bases not matched to a gene: 4. CDR3 length equals 14 residues. Germline lookup yields CDR1 MDHEN and CDR2 SYDVKM. The CDR3 loop is CASSPAGGLETQYF. The CDR3 DNA reads TGTGCCAGCAGTCCAGCGGGAGGGCTAGAGACCCAGTACTTC. The full variable domain, completed using reference TRBV28 and TRBJ2-5, is DVKVTQSSRYLVKRTGEKVFLECVQDMDHENMFWYRQDPGLGLRLIYFSYDVKMKEKGDIPEGYSVSREKKERFSLILESASTNQTSMYLCASSPAGGLETQYFGPGTRLLVL.

About this clonotype itself: This may arise from a read error, as a much more abundant clone is one base away. The chain combines TRBV3-1 with TRBJ1-5; no reliable D call. Deletions cut 1 base from V and 2 bases from J, with 9 bases between. The CDR3 totals 15 residues. Germline CDR1 is LGHDT and CDR2 is YNNKEL (reference sequence). CDR3: CASSQGSYGNQPQHF. As DNA, the CDR3 is TGTGCCAGCAGCCAAGGGTCTTATGGCAATCAGCCCCAGCATTTT.

This clonotype was counted once. The CDR3 protein is CASSLGDVRGRDGYTF. For the CDR3, the DNA is TGCGCCAGCAGCTTGGGGGACGTTCGTGGACGTGATGGCTACACCTTC. V usage is TRBV5-1 and J usage is TRBJ1-2; a weak D match, TRBD1 (5 bases). CDR3 length: 16 amino acids. The V and J ends lost 0 bases and 6 bases respectively, with 18 bases between them. Germline V CDR1 and CDR2: SGHRS, YFSETQ.

The V call is TRBV11-2, the J call TRBJ1-5; maybe TRBD1 (6 bases). The V end lost 5 bases, the J end lost 7 bases, and 18 bases lay between the germline ends. CDR1 and CDR2 from the germline V gene are SGHAT and FQNNGV. This CDR3 is built from 15 residues. CDR3 in amino acids: CASSPHRERWQPQHF. CDR3 in DNA: TGTGCCAGCAGCCCACACAGGGAAAGGTGGCAGCCCCAGCATTTT. Full variable domain (outside the CDR3, taken from reference TRBV11-2 and TRBJ1-5): EAGVAQSPRYKIIEKRQSVAFWCNPISGHATLYWYQQILGQGPKLLIQFQNNGVVDDSQLPKDRFSAERLKGVDSTLKIQPAKLEDSAVYLCASSPHRERWQPQHFGDGTRLSIL.

This clonotype was observed at least ten times. This chain connects TRBV28 to TRBJ2-3; D possibly corresponds to TRBD2 (5 bases). The CDR3 is 17 residues long. The germline V gene encodes CDR1 MDHEN and CDR2 SYDVKM. V dropped 4 bases and J dropped 3 bases, with 20 bases sitting between them. This chain's CDR3 is CASSWVLGDSVTDTQYF. CDR3 bases: TGTGCCAGCAGTTGGGTTCTGGGAGACTCAGTTACAGATACGCAGTATTTT.

This clonotype has at least ten counts. The V gene is TRBV29-1, the J gene TRBJ2-4; D gene unclear. The J call is in doubt because the DNA end fits TRBJ2-7 better. This CDR3 contains 12 residues. The germline gives CDR1 SQVTM, CDR2 ANQGSEA. The DNA for the CDR3 is TGCAGCGTTGCTCAGGCCGCCTACGAGCAGTACTTC. This gives the protein CSVAQAAYEQYF.

The chain couples TRBV3-1 to TRBJ2-1, with a tentative D call TRBD1 (6 bases). Trimming shortened V by 4 bases and J by 8 bases, and 18 bases separated the two germline ends. The CDR3 runs 15 residues. The V gene's germline CDR1 is LGHDT and CDR2 YNNKEL (reference sequence). The CDR3 nucleotides are TGTGCCAGCAGCCCACCGGAACAGGGTCAGGATGAGCAGTTCTTC. It is translated as CASSPPEQGQDEQFF.

This clonotype appeared a few times. The rearrangement links TRBV25-1 to TRBJ1-1; a weak D match, TRBD1 (6 bases). The germline gives CDR1 MGHDK, CDR2 SYGVNS. Trimming pared 3 bases from V and 11 bases from J, leaving 19 bases between. The CDR3 has 14 residues. CDR3: CASSDMGFRGGAFF. CDR3 DNA: TGTGCCAGCAGTGATATGGGTTTCAGGGGAGGGGCTTTCTTT.

This clonotype has only a few counts. This sequence joins TRBV9 and TRBJ1-5; TRBD1 might be the D (6 bases). Germline lookup yields CDR1 SGDLS and CDR2 YYNGEE. V dropped 0 bases and J dropped 6 bases, with 13 bases sitting between them. This CDR3 region has 15 residues. The DNA for the CDR3 is TGTGCCAGCAGCGTAGGGGTCAGGGGAGTTCAGCCCCAGCATTTT. Its protein is CASSVGVRGVQPQHF.

This clonotype was recorded a few times. The J gene is TRBJ2-3, the V gene TRBV9; 7 bases fit TRBD2. This CDR3 is built from 14 residues. V was clipped by 0 bases and J by 5 bases; unmatched bases: 3. CDR1 and CDR2 (germline): SGDLS, YYNGEE. CDR3 sequence reads: CASSVVGGGDTQYF. The CDR3 region has the DNA TGTGCCAGCAGCGTAGTGGGCGGGGGAGATACGCAGTATTTT.

Regarding this clonotype: A read error may be the cause here, since a much bigger clone is one base away. This chain joins TRBV20-1 and TRBJ2-3, with D perhaps assigned TRBD1 or TRBD2 (5 bases each). V was clipped by 1 base and J by 8 bases, with 16 bases between them. Germline CDR1 DFQATT, CDR2 SNEGSKA (reference sequence). This CDR3 spans 14 amino acids. The CDR3 loop reads CSARGSGSAGTQYF. The CDR3 DNA reads TGCAGTGCTAGAGGATCAGGGAGCGCAGGTACGCAGTATTTT.

The rearrangement uses TRBV27 and TRBJ1-2; D is possibly TRBD1 (6 bases). Deletions cut 2 bases from V and 3 bases from J, with 13 bases between. There are 15 residues in the CDR3. The germline V gene has CDR1 MNHEY and CDR2 SMNVEV (reference sequence). The CDR3 nucleotides read TGTGCCAGCAGTTTAAGATGGGGGGCGCACTATGGCTACACCTTC. It translates to CASSLRWGAHYGYTF.

This chain connects TRBV7-9 to TRBJ1-2, with no clear D. The germline V gene has CDR1 SEHNR and CDR2 FQNEAQ (reference sequence). The V and J ends lost 3 bases and 3 bases respectively, with 8 bases between them. The CDR3 covers 13 residues. The CDR3 DNA is TGTGCCAGCAGCTTGAACGAGGACTATGGCTACACCTTC. Amino acid sequence: CASSLNEDYGYTF.

V gene TRBV4-2 combines with J gene TRBJ2-4; the D is unclear. CDR3 length equals 14 residues. V dropped 2 bases and J dropped 15 bases, with 20 bases sitting between them. The germline V gene encodes CDR1 LGHNA and CDR2 YNFKEQ. The CDR3: CASSQRGSAYERYF. The CDR3 DNA sequence: TGTGCCAGCAGCCAACGAGGCTCAGCCTACGAGCGGTACTTC.

V and J are TRBV25-1 and TRBJ2-5; 10 nucleotides line up with TRBD2. The CDR3 consists of 17 residues. The V gene's germline CDR1 is MGHDK and CDR2 SYGVNS. J gave up 2 bases and V 1 base, and 7 bases lay outside the gene matches. The CDR3 sequence: CASSESGTSVKQETQYF. In nucleotides, the CDR3 is TGTGCCAGCAGTGAATCGGGGACTAGCGTCAAACAAGAGACCCAGTACTTC.

This chain links TRBV28 with TRBJ2-3; D unresolved. Germline-derived CDR1 and CDR2 are MDHEN and SYDVKM. CDR3 length: 15 residues. Trimming shortened V by 3 bases and J by 3 bases, and 13 bases separated the two germline ends. CDR3 DNA: TGTGCCAGCAGTTTTATTAGCCTACGAACAGATACGCAGTATTTT. This sequence encodes CASSFISLRTDTQYF.

As regards this clonotype: A read error is possible here, since a much larger clone lies one base away. The chain uses TRBV29-1 and TRBJ2-5; 7 bases match TRBD2. The CDR3 runs 13 residues. CDR1 SQVTM and CDR2 ANQGSEA come from the germline V gene. CDR3 sequence reads: CSVTVGGRETLYF. The CDR3 nucleotides are TGCAGCGTCACAGTTGGAGGGCGGGAGACCCTGTACTTC.

This clonotype was observed a handful of times. The V and J genes are TRBV25-1 and TRBJ2-2; 7 nucleotides line up with TRBD2. V was clipped by 4 bases and J by 6 bases; unmatched bases: 2. The CDR3 length is 13 residues. Per the germline V gene, CDR1 is MGHDK and CDR2 is SYGVNS. This CDR3 is CASSGLAAGELFF. The DNA of the CDR3 is TGTGCCAGCAGTGGGCTAGCGGCCGGGGAGCTGTTTTTT.

The rearrangement links TRBV7-9 to TRBJ1-1; TRBD1 is a possible D gene (5 bases). This CDR3 has 17 amino acids. V lost 1 base and J lost 0, with 15 bases in between. The germline V gene encodes CDR1 SEHNR and CDR2 FQNEAQ (reference sequence). CDR3 sequence: CASSLDGGVRMNTEAFF. The CDR3 DNA reads as TGTGCCAGCAGCTTAGACGGGGGAGTCCGCATGAACACTGAAGCTTTCTTT. The whole variable domain, remainder taken from reference TRBV7-9 and TRBJ1-1, is DTGVSQNPRHKITKRGQNVTFRCDPISEHNRLYWYRQTLGQGPEFLTYFQNEAQLEKSRLLSDRFSAERPKGSFSTLEIQRTEQGDSAMYLCASSLDGGVRMNTEAFFGQGTRLTVV.

This clonotype was detected only once. The chain joins TRBV5-1 to TRBJ2-7; TRBD2 matches at 7 bases. The V and J ends lost 3 bases and 7 bases, in that order; junction bases with no gene match: 25. Germline loops: CDR1 SGHRS, CDR2 YFSETQ. The CDR3 contains 19 residues. CDR3 residues: CASSSAPYRLATPYNEQYF. DNA of the CDR3: TGCGCCAGCAGCTCGGCCCCTTACCGACTAGCCACACCCTACAATGAGCAGTACTTC.

CDR3 sequence: CASSHLLAGGSSTGELFF. Written as DNA, the CDR3 is TGTGCCAGCAGCCATCTACTAGCGGGGGGGTCCTCCACCGGGGAGCTGTTTTTT. This rearrangement joins TRBV3-1 to TRBJ2-2; 13 bases match TRBD2. Germline CDR1 is LGHDT and CDR2 is YNNKEL (reference sequence). V lost 3 bases, J lost 4 bases, and 8 bases stayed unmatched. This CDR3 comprises 18 residues.

The CDR3 protein is CASSFTGTGGYNEQYF. In DNA form, the CDR3 reads TGTGCCAGCAGTTTTACGGGGACAGGGGGCTACAATGAGCAGTACTTC. This chain joins TRBV28 and TRBJ2-7; TRBD1 agrees at 12 bases. CDR1 is MDHEN and CDR2 is SYDVKM in the germline V gene. The CDR3 consists of 16 residues. V lost 3 bases, J lost 7 bases, and 10 bases stayed unmatched.

The chain uses TRBV10-3 and TRBJ2-7; TRBD1 matches at 9 bases. The ends lost 10 bases at V and 5 bases at J; junction bases unmatched: 9. This CDR3 is built from 13 residues. Germline lookup yields CDR1 ENHRY and CDR2 SYGVKD. CDR3 DNA sequence: TGTGCCACGGGACAGGGAATTTGGGACGAGCAGTACTTC. The encoded protein is CATGQGIWDEQYF.

This clonotype occurred a few times. The V call is TRBV4-1, the J call TRBJ2-3; a weak D match, TRBD2 (6 bases). This CDR3 has 13 amino acids. V shed 2 bases and J shed 4 bases, with 7 bases lying between them. From germline, CDR1 is MGHRA and CDR2 YSYEKL. The CDR3 sequence is CASSQWGADTQYF. For the CDR3, the DNA is TGCGCCAGCAGCCAATGGGGGGCAGATACGCAGTATTTT.

CDR3: CSFVFEAPSSYNEQFF. The CDR3 coding sequence is TGCAGCTTTGTCTTCGAGGCCCCAAGCTCCTACAATGAGCAGTTCTTC. V and J are TRBV29-1 and TRBJ2-1; D is unclear. Germline CDR1 and CDR2: SQVTM and ANQGSEA. V lost 8 bases and J lost 0, with 20 bases in between. The CDR3 runs to 16 residues.